The 15 T cell receptor beta chains below all came from one sample that was sequenced in a study of beta chain features in type 1 diabetes. Isolated RNA was reverse transcribed in full, so expressed TCRB transcripts were sequenced. The repertoire was sequenced with immunoSEQ multiplex PCR; TCRdb's copy has only in-frame clones and lacks some. Here the sample spans about 140,000 clones, roughly 10% being singletons. Input material: central memory CD4+ T cells from blood. The source of these receptors is a woman between 40 and 55 years old in good health.

This clone was counted a few times. This chain connects TRBV18 to TRBJ2-5; 7 bases are a match to TRBD1. CDR3 length: 15 amino acids. Trimming removed 0 bases from V and 3 bases from J; junction bases left unmatched: 4. CDR1 is KGHSH and CDR2 is LQKENI in the germline V gene. In nucleotides, the CDR3 is TGTGCCAGCTCACCACCGCGTACAGGGGAAGAGACCCAGTACTTC. Translated, it gives CASSPPRTGEETQYF. Using reference TRBV18 and TRBJ2-5 for the parts outside the CDR3, the full variable domain is NAGVMQNPRHLVRRRGQEARLRCSPMKGHSHVYWYRQLPEEGLKFMVYLQKENIIDESGMPKERFSAEFPKEGPSILRIQQVVRGDSAAYFCASSPPRTGEETQYFGPGTRLLVL.

In its sample, this clone was seen a few times. CDR3 amino acids: CASRPPGSNQPQHF. Written as DNA, the CDR3 is TGTGCCAGCAGACCCCCGGGTAGCAATCAGCCCCAGCATTTT. The chain couples TRBV6-6 to TRBJ1-5; D not certain. The V gene's germline CDR1 is MNHNY and CDR2 SVGAGI (reference sequence). V gave up 6 bases and J gave up 0 bases, with 9 bases separating them. The CDR3 is 14 amino acids.

This clone has a handful of counts. The gene calls are TRBV2 and TRBJ2-7; 7 bases match TRBD2. Trimming cost V 8 bases and J 0 bases; bases outside gene matches: 16. Germline V gene lookup returns CDR1 SNHLY and CDR2 FYNNEI. This CDR3 has 17 amino acids. CDR3 residues: CASQLVGGSIGSYEQYF. The CDR3 coding sequence is TGTGCCAGCCAGCTTGTGGGGGGGTCGATTGGCTCCTACGAGCAGTACTTC.

In this sample, this clone turned up many times. The chain joins TRBV14 to TRBJ2-1, with a weak D call TRBD2 (7 bases). CDR3 length: 13 amino acids. The germline gives CDR1 SGHDN, CDR2 FVKESK. Deletions cut 6 bases from V and 8 bases from J, with 14 bases between. CDR3 sequence reads: CASRKGGADEQFF. In nucleotides, the CDR3 is TGTGCCAGCAGGAAGGGGGGGGCCGATGAGCAGTTCTTC.

This clone has a handful of counts. V gene TRBV19 combines with J gene TRBJ1-5; possible D gene TRBD1, 5 bases. Germline lookup yields CDR1 LNHDA and CDR2 SQIVND (reference sequence). There are 15 residues in the CDR3. V lost 1 base to trimming and J lost 5 bases, with 12 bases between them. The CDR3 nucleotides read TGTGCCAGTAGTATAGCGCGGGGGAGGGATCAGCCCCAGCATTTT. It encodes CASSIARGRDQPQHF. The variable domain in full, completed from reference TRBV19 and TRBJ1-5, reads DGGITQSPKYLFRKEGQNVTLSCEQNLNHDAMYWYRQDPGQGLRLIYYSQIVNDFQKGDIAEGYSVSREKKESFPLTVTSAQKNPTAFYLCASSIARGRDQPQHFGDGTRLSIL.

This clone turned up a few times. The chain links TRBV7-2 to TRBJ2-5; D possibly corresponds to TRBD2 (7 bases). Trimming took off 5 bases at V and 5 bases at J, with 12 bases between the two ends. The germline V gene has CDR1 SGHTA and CDR2 FQGNSA. This CDR3 spans 13 amino acids. CDR3 sequence reads: CASSRGGRETQYF. In DNA form, the CDR3 reads TGTGCCAGCAGCAGGGGGGGGCGGGAGACCCAGTACTTC.

The chain couples TRBV9 to TRBJ1-3; D is undetermined. V lost 0 bases and J lost 3, with 7 bases in between. Germline loops: CDR1 SGDLS, CDR2 YYNGEE. This CDR3 has 14 amino acids. The CDR3 DNA sequence: TGTGCCAGCAGCGTAGATGGAGTTGGAAACACCATATATTTT. Encoded protein: CASSVDGVGNTIYF.

The sample holds a few counts of this clone. V and J are TRBV2 and TRBJ1-2, with D possibly TRBD1 on 6 matching bases. V dropped 6 bases and J dropped 4 bases, with 12 bases sitting between them. Germline loops: CDR1 SNHLY, CDR2 FYNNEI. The CDR3 is 13 amino acids. CDR3 region: CASRERGGYGYTF. CDR3 nucleotide sequence: TGTGCCAGCAGGGAGAGAGGGGGCTATGGCTACACCTTC.

This clone was seen only a few times. The genes are TRBV2 and TRBJ1-6; D uncertain. This CDR3 is 15 amino acids long. Looked up from germline, CDR1 is SNHLY and CDR2 is FYNNEI. Trimming took off 1 base at V and 9 bases at J, with 13 bases between the two ends. In nucleotides, the CDR3 is TGTGCCAGCAGTGAAGAAGTCAGGATCGGTTCACCCCTCCACTTT. Its protein product is CASSEEVRIGSPLHF.

This sequence joins TRBV6-6 and TRBJ2-5; 14 bases match TRBD2. Germline loops: CDR1 MNHNY, CDR2 SVGAGI (reference sequence). V gave up 6 bases and J gave up 2 bases; unmatched junction bases: 5. The CDR3 covers 16 residues. The CDR3 DNA sequence: TGTGCCAGCAGAAGCGGGACTAGCGGGGGACAAGAGACCCAGTACTTC. Translated: CASRSGTSGGQETQYF.

The chain employs TRBV7-9 and TRBJ2-7; 12 bases align to TRBD2. The junction had 9 bases not matched to a gene; V was cut back by 5 bases and J by 7 bases. CDR1 and CDR2 (germline): SEHNR, FQNEAQ (reference sequence). The CDR3 is made up of 15 amino acids. CDR3 loop: CASSPTTSGGREQYF. The CDR3 DNA is TGTGCCAGCAGCCCTACTACTAGCGGGGGGCGGGAGCAGTACTTC.

This clone was found a few times. This rearrangement joins TRBV7-6 to TRBJ2-5, with D possibly TRBD2 on 5 matching bases. Per germline, CDR1 SGHVS and CDR2 FNYEAQ. Trimming shortened V by 4 bases and J by 4 bases, and 7 bases separated the two germline ends. This CDR3 region has 12 residues. CDR3 in amino acids: CASSSSLETQYF. DNA of the CDR3: TGTGCCAGCAGCTCTAGCTTAGAGACCCAGTACTTC. Using reference TRBV7-6 and TRBJ2-5 for the parts outside the CDR3, the full variable domain is GAGVSQSPRYKVTKRGQDVALRCDPISGHVSLYWYRQALGQGPEFLTYFNYEAQQDKSGLPNDRFSAERPEGSISTLTIQRTEQRDSAMYRCASSSSLETQYFGPGTRLLVL.

This chain connects TRBV5-1 to TRBJ1-1; the D gene is possibly TRBD1 (6 bases). Per the germline V gene, CDR1 is SGHRS and CDR2 is YFSETQ. Trimming took off 1 base at V and 7 bases at J, with 14 bases between the two ends. This CDR3 is 14 amino acids long. Here the CDR3 DNA reads TGCGCCAGCAGCTTGTTTCAGGGGAAGGGTGAAGCTTTCTTT. Translating gives CASSLFQGKGEAFF.

The chain combines TRBV6-1 with TRBJ1-2; D is ambiguous. Germline V gene data show CDR1 as MNHNS and CDR2 as SASEGT. Trimming pared 4 bases from V and 6 bases from J, leaving 15 bases between. The CDR3 sequence is 14 residues long. CDR3 sequence reads: CASSGSQAWDGYTF. The CDR3 bases are TGTGCCAGCAGTGGGTCCCAGGCCTGGGATGGCTACACCTTC.

The V and J genes are TRBV5-4 and TRBJ2-3; D possibly corresponds to TRBD1 (6 bases). There are 12 residues in the CDR3. Trimming removed 1 base from V and 11 bases from J, with 11 bases in between. From germline, CDR1 is SGHNT and CDR2 YYREEE (reference sequence). The CDR3 DNA reads TGTGCCAGCAGCTTGACACAGGGAGTGCAGTATTTT. This translates into CASSLTQGVQYF.